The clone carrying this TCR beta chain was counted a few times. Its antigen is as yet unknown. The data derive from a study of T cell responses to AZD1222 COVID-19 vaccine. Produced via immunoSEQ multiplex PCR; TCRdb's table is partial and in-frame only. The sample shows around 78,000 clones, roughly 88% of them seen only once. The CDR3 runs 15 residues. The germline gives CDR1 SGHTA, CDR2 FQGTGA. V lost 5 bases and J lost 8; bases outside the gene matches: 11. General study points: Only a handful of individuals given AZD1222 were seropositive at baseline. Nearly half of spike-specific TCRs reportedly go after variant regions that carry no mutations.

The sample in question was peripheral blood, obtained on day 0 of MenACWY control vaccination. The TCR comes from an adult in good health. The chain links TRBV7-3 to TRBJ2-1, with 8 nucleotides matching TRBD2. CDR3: CASSPRLAGIYEQFF. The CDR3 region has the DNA TGTGCCAGCAGCCCAAGGTTAGCGGGGATATATGAGCAGTTCTTC.